The subject of this entry is one T cell receptor beta chain. This record comes from a study of control samples from healthy donors and cancer patients. The CDR3 is made up of 13 amino acids. The V gene lost 1 base and the J gene lost 3 bases, with 7 bases spanning the gap. Germline assignment: CDR1 LNHDA and CDR2 SQIVND (reference sequence). TCRdb's table, derived via immunoSEQ multiplex PCR, lists solely in-frame clones and lacks some. The sample gives some 74,000 clones, approximately 94% of which show up once; under 3.5% is in the top ten. The chain links TRBV19 to TRBJ2-7; no clear D. The clonotype comes from a woman in her thirties in good health. Material: blood. CDR3 coding DNA: TGTGCCAGTAGTATAGTGCCTCACTACGAGCAGTACTTC. Translation gives CASSIVPHYEQYF.